The rows below give T cell receptor beta chains drawn from one sample of a study of cytomegalovirus exposure and HLA in healthy donors. Method: immunoSEQ multiplex PCR; TCRdb's copy keeps in-frame clones and lacks some. The sample has around 180,000 clones, just over 75% seen once. Sequenced input: PBMCs. Source of these receptors: a woman under 40 in good health and CMV-seropositive. Each CDR3 is given with its conserved first and last residue. Fields, in order: CDR3 protein, CDR3 DNA, clone size, V gene, J gene, D gene. The D gene is left open where the match is weak. Clone sizes are given selectively: once, few, many, or a class where the clone is expanded.

cdr3_aa: CAISDGGTNYGYTF
cdr3_nt: TGTGCCATCAGTGATGGGGGGACTAACTATGGCTACACCTTC
clone_size: .
v_call: TRBV10-3
j_call: TRBJ1-2
d_call: .

cdr3_aa: CASSQDFYWAGYGYTF
cdr3_nt: TGCGCCAGCAGCCAAGACTTCTACTGGGCGGGCTATGGCTACACCTTC
clone_size: .
v_call: TRBV4-3
j_call: TRBJ1-2
d_call: .

cdr3_aa: CASSPPGQQETQYF
cdr3_nt: TGCGCCAGCAGCCCACCGGGACAGCAAGAGACCCAGTACTTC
clone_size: .
v_call: TRBV5-1
j_call: TRBJ2-5
d_call: TRBD1

cdr3_aa: CASSPASGSSREQFF
cdr3_nt: TGTGCCAGCAGCCCGGCTAGCGGGAGTTCACGTGAGCAGTTCTTC
clone_size: .
v_call: TRBV11-3
j_call: TRBJ2-1
d_call: TRBD2

cdr3_aa: CASSRTGFGYTF
cdr3_nt: TGTGCCAGCAGCCGCACAGGGTTCGGCTACACCTTC
clone_size: once
v_call: TRBV9
j_call: TRBJ1-2
d_call: .

cdr3_aa: CASSLDTGAQETQYF
cdr3_nt: TGCGCCAGCAGCTTGGACACAGGGGCCCAAGAGACCCAGTACTTC
clone_size: once
v_call: TRBV5-1
j_call: TRBJ2-5
d_call: TRBD1

cdr3_aa: CANYEEWVLSNTEAFF
cdr3_nt: TGTGCCAACTATGAGGAGTGGGTTTTAAGTAACACTGAAGCTTTCTTT
clone_size: once
v_call: TRBV6-7
j_call: TRBJ1-1
d_call: .

cdr3_aa: CARTRPAGVSGKNIQYF
cdr3_nt: TGTGCCAGGACTAGGCCAGCGGGAGTCTCGGGCAAAAACATTCAGTACTTC
clone_size: .
v_call: TRBV7-8
j_call: TRBJ2-4
d_call: TRBD2

cdr3_aa: CASSGTGGNQPQHF
cdr3_nt: TGTGCCAGCAGTGGGACAGGGGGAAATCAGCCCCAGCATTTT
clone_size: .
v_call: TRBV2
j_call: TRBJ1-5
d_call: TRBD1

cdr3_aa: CASSYEQGVNYGYTF
cdr3_nt: TGTGCCAGCAGTTACGAACAGGGTGTAAACTATGGCTACACCTTC
clone_size: .
v_call: TRBV6-5
j_call: TRBJ1-2
d_call: .

cdr3_aa: CASSLASGRTGELFF
cdr3_nt: TGCGCCAGCAGCTTGGCTAGCGGGAGAACCGGGGAGCTGTTTTTT
clone_size: few
v_call: TRBV5-1
j_call: TRBJ2-2
d_call: TRBD2

cdr3_aa: CAWSTLGLAGGGELFF
cdr3_nt: TGTGCCTGGAGTACCCTCGGACTAGCGGGAGGCGGGGAGCTGTTTTTT
clone_size: .
v_call: TRBV30
j_call: TRBJ2-2
d_call: TRBD2

cdr3_aa: CASSLSRGTQETQYF
cdr3_nt: TGTGCCAGCAGCTTGTCGCGGGGGACCCAAGAGACCCAGTACTTC
clone_size: few
v_call: TRBV27
j_call: TRBJ2-5
d_call: TRBD2

cdr3_aa: CASSSREGLHEQYF
cdr3_nt: TGTGCCAGCAGCTCGCGGGAGGGCCTACACGAGCAGTACTTC
clone_size: .
v_call: TRBV9
j_call: TRBJ2-7
d_call: TRBD2

cdr3_aa: CASSTYRGLGETQYF
cdr3_nt: TGTGCCAGCAGCACCTACAGGGGGCTAGGGGAGACCCAGTACTTC
clone_size: .
v_call: TRBV5-8
j_call: TRBJ2-5
d_call: TRBD1

cdr3_aa: CASSESGDTQYF
cdr3_nt: TGTGCCAGCAGTGAATCAGGTGATACGCAGTATTTT
clone_size: .
v_call: TRBV25-1
j_call: TRBJ2-3
d_call: .

cdr3_aa: CASSIRGTEAFF
cdr3_nt: TGTGCCAGTAGTATCAGGGGGACTGAAGCTTTCTTT
clone_size: .
v_call: TRBV19
j_call: TRBJ1-1
d_call: TRBD1

cdr3_aa: CASTSPGTGYGYTF
cdr3_nt: TGTGCCAGTACCTCTCCCGGGACAGGCTATGGCTACACCTTC
clone_size: .
v_call: TRBV19
j_call: TRBJ1-2
d_call: TRBD1

cdr3_aa: CASRDRASYEQYF
cdr3_nt: TGTGCCAGCAGGGACAGGGCTTCCTACGAGCAGTACTTC
clone_size: .
v_call: TRBV2
j_call: TRBJ2-7
d_call: TRBD1

cdr3_aa: CASSQDLAGELGETQYF
cdr3_nt: TGTGCCAGCAGCCAAGATCTAGCGGGGGAGCTGGGGGAGACCCAGTACTTC
clone_size: few
v_call: TRBV4-2
j_call: TRBJ2-5
d_call: TRBD2

cdr3_aa: CASSSGITLYGYTF
cdr3_nt: TGTGCCAGCAGTTCCGGGATTACCCTCTATGGCTACACCTTC
clone_size: .
v_call: TRBV6-5
j_call: TRBJ1-2
d_call: .

cdr3_aa: CASSLDGSPQYF
cdr3_nt: TGTGCCAGCAGCTTAGATGGTAGTCCGCAGTACTTC
clone_size: .
v_call: TRBV7-9
j_call: TRBJ2-7
d_call: .

cdr3_aa: CASNLAGGGTGELFF
cdr3_nt: TGTGCCAGCAATCTAGCGGGAGGAGGAACCGGGGAGCTGTTTTTT
clone_size: few
v_call: TRBV6-5
j_call: TRBJ2-2
d_call: TRBD2

cdr3_aa: CASSLRDGYTF
cdr3_nt: TGTGCCAGCTCACTTAGAGATGGCTACACCTTC
clone_size: .
v_call: TRBV18
j_call: TRBJ1-2
d_call: .

cdr3_aa: CATSQGTREKLFF
cdr3_nt: TGTGCCACCAGTCAGGGGACCAGAGAAAAACTGTTTTTT
clone_size: .
v_call: TRBV15
j_call: TRBJ1-4
d_call: .

cdr3_aa: CASSLGGQGAYEQYF
cdr3_nt: TGTGCCAGCAGTTTGGGCGGACAGGGAGCCTACGAGCAGTACTTC
clone_size: few
v_call: TRBV27
j_call: TRBJ2-7
d_call: TRBD1

cdr3_aa: CASSLGSQGYEQYF
cdr3_nt: TGTGCCAGCAGCTTAGGTAGTCAGGGCTACGAGCAGTACTTC
clone_size: .
v_call: TRBV7-6
j_call: TRBJ2-7
d_call: .

cdr3_aa: CASSSLAGATDTQYF
cdr3_nt: TGTGCCAGCAGCTCACTAGCGGGAGCCACAGATACGCAGTATTTT
clone_size: .
v_call: TRBV13
j_call: TRBJ2-3
d_call: TRBD2

cdr3_aa: CASGQDPSGTQYF
cdr3_nt: TGTGCCAGCGGACAGGATCCCTCGGGGACGCAGTATTTT
clone_size: .
v_call: TRBV27
j_call: TRBJ2-3
d_call: TRBD1

cdr3_aa: CASSYSQGTGELFF
cdr3_nt: TGTGCCAGCAGTTACAGCCAGGGGACCGGGGAGCTGTTTTTT
clone_size: once
v_call: TRBV6-6
j_call: TRBJ2-2
d_call: .

cdr3_aa: CASSEALGGQGFKLFF
cdr3_nt: TGTGCCAGCAGTGAAGCGCTTGGGGGACAGGGGTTTAAACTGTTTTTT
clone_size: .
v_call: TRBV2
j_call: TRBJ1-4
d_call: TRBD1

cdr3_aa: CASSRDSGSASYNEQFF
cdr3_nt: TGTGCCAGCAGCCGAGATAGCGGGAGCGCCTCCTACAATGAGCAGTTCTTC
clone_size: few
v_call: TRBV7-7
j_call: TRBJ2-1
d_call: TRBD2